These 26 T cell receptor beta chains share one sample of origin, sequenced in a study of response to subunit inactivated influenza vaccine. Each CDR3 protein is one row after TCRdb ran MiXCR on the RT-PCR reads. The sample has about 540,000 distinct CDR3 sequences, under 30% seen once. These data also formed part of another study, on T cells expressing NK-cell markers. Turning to that study: Libraries used 5'RACE template switching adding universal primer site and UMIs.

The starting material was CD4+ T cells sorted from PBMCs, obtained roughly 12 days after vaccination. These receptors all come from a man aged 45-60 years who received an inactivated influenza vaccine.

On this clonotype itself: At one boundary the junction diverges from the germline segment, which might be a read error. This chain's CDR3 is CSSSLGVGSGAMNTEAFF. CDR3 nucleotides: TGTTCCAGCAGCCTAGGAGTGGGGTCGGGGGCTATGAACACTGAAGCTTTCTTT. The chain is built from TRBV13 and TRBJ1-1; D might be TRBD1 (6 bases). The CDR3 contains 18 residues. Germline lookup yields CDR1 PRHDT and CDR2 FYEKMQ (reference sequence).

V is TRBV6-1 and J is TRBJ2-2, with TRBD2 as a possible D gene (5 bases). Germline V gene sequence: CDR1 MNHNS, CDR2 SASEGT. This CDR3 comprises 15 residues. V dropped 0 bases and J dropped 4 bases, with 9 bases sitting between them. The CDR3 spells CASSEAGGLTGELFF. The CDR3, as DNA: TGTGCCAGCAGTGAAGCGGGCGGACTCACCGGGGAGCTGTTTTTT.

This clonotype occurred a few times. The chain carries TRBV27 and TRBJ2-5; D may be TRBD2 (6 bases). CDR3 length: 13 residues. The germline gives CDR1 MNHEY, CDR2 SMNVEV (reference sequence). The germline V and J ends were trimmed by 3 bases and 6 bases, with 11 bases remaining between them. The CDR3 nucleotides read TGTGCCAGCAGTTTGAGGGGCGGGAAGACCCAGTACTTC. Its protein is CASSLRGGKTQYF.

This clonotype came up a few times. The gene calls are TRBV12-3 or TRBV12-4 and TRBJ1-4; possibly TRBD1 for D (6 bases). The CDR3 sequence is 14 residues long. V dropped 2 bases and J dropped 7 bases, with 11 bases sitting between them. CDR3 in amino acids: CASSLLAGAEKLFF. As DNA, the CDR3 is TGTGCCAGCAGTTTATTGGCGGGGGCTGAAAAACTGTTTTTT.

The rearrangement joins TRBV28 to TRBJ2-2; no reliable D call. CDR3 length: 16 amino acids. The V gene's germline CDR1 is MDHEN and CDR2 SYDVKM. V shed 5 bases and J shed 0 bases, with 13 bases lying between them. Written as DNA, the CDR3 is TGTGCCAGCAGTACACCCATAGGACCGAACACCGGGGAGCTGTTTTTT. Amino acids: CASSTPIGPNTGELFF.

This rearrangement joins TRBV5-6 to TRBJ2-7, with TRBD1 matching over 11 bases. CDR3 length: 16 amino acids. J gave up 4 bases and V 5 bases, and 11 bases lay outside the gene matches. Looked up from germline, CDR1 is SGHDT and CDR2 is YYEEEE. The CDR3 coding sequence is TGTGCCAGCAGACGGAAACCGGGACAGGGGGTTTACGAGCAGTACTTC. Amino acid sequence: CASRRKPGQGVYEQYF.

The chain combines TRBV10-3 with TRBJ2-7, with no clear D. CDR3 size: 12 residues. The germline V gene has CDR1 ENHRY and CDR2 SYGVKD. V was clipped by 11 bases and J by 6 bases, with 17 bases between them. CDR3 sequence: CAVESNFGEQYF. CDR3 bases: TGTGCCGTGGAGTCCAACTTTGGCGAGCAGTACTTC.

This clonotype was observed a handful of times. V gene TRBV6-1 combines with J gene TRBJ1-2; D gene uncertain. Trimming left V 2 bases short and J 4 bases short, with 14 bases between. The CDR3 loop spans 15 amino acids. Looked up from germline, CDR1 is MNHNS and CDR2 is SASEGT. CDR3 nucleotide sequence: TGTGCCAGCAGTGAAATTCCGGGCGGCACCTATGGCTACACCTTC. Its protein product is CASSEIPGGTYGYTF.

This clonotype was counted a few times. This sequence joins TRBV2 and TRBJ1-5; D ambiguous. The CDR3 totals 15 residues. Trimming removed 4 bases at V and 1 base at J, with 11 bases between. Germline V gene lookup returns CDR1 SNHLY and CDR2 FYNNEI. The chain's CDR3 is CASSAGVVSNQPQHF. The CDR3 coding sequence is TGTGCCAGCAGTGCCGGGGTCGTGAGCAATCAGCCCCAGCATTTT.

This clonotype showed up just a few times. The J gene is TRBJ2-2, the V gene TRBV7-8; 7 nucleotides line up with TRBD2. CDR1 and CDR2 from the germline V gene are SGHVS and FQNEAQ. The CDR3 has 14 residues. The V segment lost 2 bases and the J segment 10 bases; nucleotides outside the gene matches: 7. DNA of the CDR3: TGTGCCAGCAGCTTAATGCGGGAGCGGGTGGAGCTGTTTTTT. This codes for CASSLMRERVELFF.

Here the CDR3 reads CASSRWPAGDGTQYF. DNA of the CDR3: TGCGCCAGCAGCCGCTGGCCAGCGGGGGATGGTACGCAGTATTTT. The gene calls are TRBV5-1 and TRBJ2-3; 8 bases line up with TRBD2. After removal of 4 bases from V and 8 bases from J, the junction contained 12 bases not matched to a gene. CDR3 length: 15 residues. CDR1 and CDR2 from the germline V gene are SGHRS and YFSETQ.

In its sample, this clonotype was seen a few times. V and J are TRBV28 and TRBJ1-2; tentative D call: TRBD1 (5 bases). Germline CDR1 is MDHEN and CDR2 is SYDVKM. The CDR3 loop spans 14 amino acids. Trimming stripped 3 bases from V and 4 bases from J, with 12 bases between. CDR3 in DNA: TGTGCCAGCAGTTTCAGACAGACCACCTATGGCTACACCTTC. Its translation: CASSFRQTTYGYTF.

V usage is TRBV5-5 and J usage is TRBJ2-2, with 8 bases identical to TRBD2. The CDR3 covers 17 residues. V shed 4 bases and J 1 base; nucleotides not matched to a gene: 9. Germline V gene sequence: CDR1 SGHKS, CDR2 YYEKEE (reference sequence). The CDR3 coding sequence is TGTGCCAGCAGCCCCCTCGGGGGGGCCTGGAACACCGGGGAGCTGTTTTTT. Protein sequence: CASSPLGGAWNTGELFF.

This clonotype was counted between two and nine times. The chain links TRBV19 to TRBJ2-3; D is possibly TRBD1 or TRBD2 (6 bases each). Trimming pared 4 bases from V and 5 bases from J, leaving 16 bases between. This CDR3 is built from 15 residues. Germline V gene sequence: CDR1 LNHDA, CDR2 SQIVND (reference sequence). CDR3 in DNA: TGTGCCAGTAGTAGTGGACAGCCGGGGGAAGATACGCAGTATTTT. Protein product: CASSSGQPGEDTQYF.

The chain combines TRBV28 with TRBJ2-7; tentatively, D is TRBD1 (6 bases). Germline CDR1 is MDHEN and CDR2 is SYDVKM. The CDR3 is 20 amino acids. V lost 2 bases and J lost 2, with 28 bases in between. Written as DNA, the CDR3 is TGTGCCAGCAGTTTAGGTATAGGAACAGGGCCCCTACGTTTAGCCTACGAGCAGTACTTC. Amino acids: CASSLGIGTGPLRLAYEQYF.

Of note for this clonotype: One junction end does not reproduce the germline sequence, and a read error may be involved. V and J are TRBV12-3 or TRBV12-4 and TRBJ2-2; 7 nucleotides line up with TRBD2. The CDR3 consists of 15 residues. CDR3 protein: CASRWLAENTGGLFF. The CDR3 region has the DNA TGTGCCAGCAGATGGCTAGCGGAGAACACCGGGGGGCTGTTTTTT.

This clonotype was seen a handful of times. V and J are TRBV2 and TRBJ2-7; tentatively, D is TRBD1 (7 bases). Trimming stripped 6 bases from V and 5 bases from J, with 20 bases between. This CDR3 spans 15 amino acids. CDR1 and CDR2 from the germline V gene are SNHLY and FYNNEI. The CDR3 loop is CASSVAGQWAHEQYF. CDR3 DNA: TGTGCCAGCAGCGTTGCGGGACAGTGGGCCCACGAGCAGTACTTC. Together with reference TRBV2 and TRBJ2-7, the CDR3 gives the full variable domain: EPEVTQTPSHQVTQMGQEVILRCVPISNHLYFYWYRQILGQKVEFLVSFYNNEISEKSEIFDDQFSVERPDGSNFTLKIRSTKLEDSAMYFCASSVAGQWAHEQYFGPGTRLTVT.

The CDR3 here is CASSYSPRNYNEQFF. CDR3 nucleotide sequence: TGTGCCAGCAGTTACTCACCGCGGAACTACAATGAGCAGTTCTTC. V gene TRBV6-5 combines with J gene TRBJ2-1; D gene unclear. CDR1 is MNHEY and CDR2 is SVGAGI in the germline V gene. V was shortened by 0 bases and J by 3 bases, with 9 bases between the two germline ends. This CDR3 is 15 amino acids long.

V and J are TRBV10-3 and TRBJ2-3, with 14 bases lining up with TRBD2. This CDR3 is 15 amino acids long. The germline gives CDR1 ENHRY, CDR2 SYGVKD. The J segment lost 7 bases and the V segment lost 6 bases, leaving 6 bases of the junction unmatched. CDR3 sequence reads: CAIRGGTSGSNTQYF. CDR3 bases: TGTGCCATCAGGGGCGGGACTAGCGGGAGTAATACGCAGTATTTT.

The chain couples TRBV9 to TRBJ2-7; 10 nucleotides match TRBD2. This CDR3 has 15 amino acids. With V trimmed by 4 bases and J by 5 bases, 9 bases remained unmatched. Germline V lookup: CDR1 SGDLS, CDR2 YYNGEE. The CDR3 protein is CASSISGTSAHEQYF. DNA of the CDR3: TGTGCCAGCAGCATCTCCGGGACTAGCGCCCACGAGCAGTACTTC.

This chain joins TRBV5-1 and TRBJ2-2, with 10 nucleotides matching TRBD2. The V segment lost 4 bases and the J segment 2 bases; nucleotides outside the gene matches: 5. Germline CDR1 reads SGHRS; CDR2 reads YFSETQ. The CDR3 loop spans 16 amino acids. For the CDR3, the DNA is TGCGCCAGCAGCGCGCTAGCGGGGGATAACACCGGGGAGCTGTTTTTT. Translated: CASSALAGDNTGELFF.

The chain couples TRBV4-2 to TRBJ1-4, with D unclear. Germline V gene data show CDR1 as LGHNA and CDR2 as YNFKEQ. The CDR3 has 13 amino acids. Deletions cut 6 bases from V and 3 bases from J, with 8 bases between. Written as DNA, the CDR3 is TGTGCCAGCAGGACCGATCCTAATGAAAAACTGTTTTTT. The encoded protein is CASRTDPNEKLFF.

This clonotype was detected a few times. The chain combines TRBV20-1 with TRBJ2-5, with TRBD2 matching over 9 bases. CDR3 size: 13 residues. J gave up 4 bases and V 3 bases, and 3 bases lay outside the gene matches. Per the germline V gene, CDR1 is DFQATT and CDR2 is SNEGSKA (reference sequence). This CDR3 is CSARASGIETQYF. The CDR3 DNA reads as TGCAGTGCTAGGGCTAGCGGGATAGAGACCCAGTACTTC.

Regarding this clonotype: One end of the junction varies from germline; a read error may be responsible. CDR3 in amino acids: CSARDPLAVKGQNIQYF. The CDR3 DNA reads TGCAGTGCTAGAGATCCCCTAGCGGTTAAGGGGCAAAACATTCAATACTTC. The rearrangement joins TRBV20-1 to TRBJ2-4, with TRBD2 identical over 7 bases. Germline V gene data show CDR1 as DFQATT and CDR2 as SNEGSKA (reference sequence). CDR3 length: 17 residues.

The chain uses TRBV29-1 and TRBJ2-5, with a tentative D call TRBD1 (6 bases). Germline V gene lookup returns CDR1 SQVTM and CDR2 ANQGSEA. Trimming stripped 5 bases from V and 2 bases from J, with 12 bases between. The CDR3 totals 13 residues. CDR3 in amino acids: CSVQGNFQETQYF. DNA for the CDR3: TGCAGCGTTCAGGGGAATTTTCAAGAGACCCAGTACTTC.

In this sample, this clonotype turned up a few times. The V call is TRBV6-2 or TRBV6-3, the J call TRBJ2-7; D is unclear. V lost 6 bases to trimming and J lost 2 bases, with 8 bases between them. Germline V lookup: CDR1 MNHEY, CDR2 SVGEGT. The CDR3 runs 12 residues. The CDR3 protein is CASSNSAYEQYF. The CDR3 DNA follows: TGTGCCAGCAGCAACAGTGCCTACGAGCAGTACTTC.